This T cell receptor (beta chain) was found in a study of a mutant IDH1 vaccine in newly diagnosed glioma. The wider study: Treatment recipients were about 60% male and around 40% female, and their mean age was around 40 years.

CDR1 and CDR2 (germline): MNHNS, SASEGT. Deletions cut 2 bases from V and 1 base from J, with 17 bases between. The CDR3 consists of 17 residues. Clones were read by immunoSEQ multiplex PCR, and TCRdb kept only the in-frame ones, dropping some. The sample lists fewer than 100,000 clones; about 90% were seen once. Time point described: baseline, week 1 (first vaccination visit). Treatment described: pre-vaccination baseline after standard-of-care therapy. The TCR sequence derives from a woman aged 45-65 years with glioma. The chain is built from TRBV6-1 and TRBJ1-1; no definite D call. Source: PBMCs, taken from a glioma patient treated with radiotherapy, temozolomide or both. The CDR3 DNA sequence: TGTGCCAGCAGTGAATATGGGTCCTACACCGCGAACACTGAAGCTTTCTTT. This translates into CASSEYGSYTANTEAFF.